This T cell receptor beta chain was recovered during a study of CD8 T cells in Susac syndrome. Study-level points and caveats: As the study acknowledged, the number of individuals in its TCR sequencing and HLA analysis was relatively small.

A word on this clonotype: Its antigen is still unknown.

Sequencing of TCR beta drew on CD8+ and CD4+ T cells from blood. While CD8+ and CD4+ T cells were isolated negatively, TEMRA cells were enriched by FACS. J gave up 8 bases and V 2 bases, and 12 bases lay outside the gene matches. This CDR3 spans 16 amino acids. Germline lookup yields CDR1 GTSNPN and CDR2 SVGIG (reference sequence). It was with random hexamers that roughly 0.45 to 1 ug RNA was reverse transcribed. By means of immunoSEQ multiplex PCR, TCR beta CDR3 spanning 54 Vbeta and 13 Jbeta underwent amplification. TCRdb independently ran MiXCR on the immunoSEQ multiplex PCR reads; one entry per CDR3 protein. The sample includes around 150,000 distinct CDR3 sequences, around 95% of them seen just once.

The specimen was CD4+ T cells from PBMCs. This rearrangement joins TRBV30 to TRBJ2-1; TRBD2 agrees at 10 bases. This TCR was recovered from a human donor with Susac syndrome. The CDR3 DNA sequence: TGTGCCTGGAGTTCGAGGAGCGGGAGGGCTAGCGATGAGCAGTTCTTC. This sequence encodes CAWSSRSGRASDEQFF.